At least ten counts were recorded for the clone carrying this T cell receptor (beta chain). Antigen specificity is unknown. No patient had received any treatment before thyroid surgery. The entry originates in a study of metastatic and nonmetastatic thyroid tumors. Study overall: A comparison of repertoires was made across blood and tumor or nodule tissue from malignant and benign thyroid patients.

General study points: Compared with benign nodules, malignant thyroid tumors were reported to have significantly higher TCR beta diversity in both blood and tumor.

Germline loops: CDR1 MNHEY, CDR2 SMNVEV (reference sequence). The CDR3 extends over 14 amino acids. The germline V and J ends were trimmed by 5 bases and 8 bases, with 18 bases remaining between them. TCRdb re-processed the PCR reads through MiXCR. The sample lists approximately 30,000 clones, around 17% occurring once. This chain uses TRBV27 with TRBJ1-2, with a possible D match to TRBD1 (5 bases). The source material was blood. The clonotype originates from a female donor with papillary thyroid cancer or a benign thyroid nodule (not recorded which). Some clones in this sample may be carry-over from other donors' samples. The CDR3 DNA sequence: TGTGCCAGCAGTCGGGACGGGGCCCGGGGAGGCTACACCTTC. The encoded protein is CASSRDGARGGYTF.